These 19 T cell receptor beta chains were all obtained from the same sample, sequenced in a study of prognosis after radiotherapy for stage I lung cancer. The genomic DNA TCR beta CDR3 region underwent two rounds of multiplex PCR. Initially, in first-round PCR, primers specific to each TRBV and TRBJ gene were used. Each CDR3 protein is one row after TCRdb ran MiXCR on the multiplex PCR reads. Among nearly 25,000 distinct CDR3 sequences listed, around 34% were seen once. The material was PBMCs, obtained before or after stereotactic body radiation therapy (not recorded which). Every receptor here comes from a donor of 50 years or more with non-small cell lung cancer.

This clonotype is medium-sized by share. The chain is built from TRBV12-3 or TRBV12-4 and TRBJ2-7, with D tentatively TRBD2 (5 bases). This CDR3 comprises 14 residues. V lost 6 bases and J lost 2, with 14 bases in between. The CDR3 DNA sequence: TGTGCCAGCAGCATACGACGGGATGCCTACGAGCAGTACTTC. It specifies CASSIRRDAYEQYF.

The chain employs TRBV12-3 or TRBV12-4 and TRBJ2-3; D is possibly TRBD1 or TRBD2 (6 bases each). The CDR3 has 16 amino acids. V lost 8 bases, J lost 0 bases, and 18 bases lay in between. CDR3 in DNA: TGTGCCAGCTGCGAAGGAACAGGGACTAGCACAGATACGCAGTATTTT. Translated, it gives CASCEGTGTSTDTQYF.

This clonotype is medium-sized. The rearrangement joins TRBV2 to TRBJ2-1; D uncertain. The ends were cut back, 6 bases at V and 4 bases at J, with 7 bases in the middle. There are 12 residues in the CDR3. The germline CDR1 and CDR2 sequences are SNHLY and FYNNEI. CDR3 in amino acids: CASSGGYNEQFF. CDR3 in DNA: TGTGCCAGCAGCGGCGGATACAATGAGCAGTTCTTC.

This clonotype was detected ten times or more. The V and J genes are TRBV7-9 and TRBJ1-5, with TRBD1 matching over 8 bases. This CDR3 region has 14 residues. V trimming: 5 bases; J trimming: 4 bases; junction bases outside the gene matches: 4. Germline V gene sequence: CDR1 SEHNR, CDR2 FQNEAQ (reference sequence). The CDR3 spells CASSGTGHNQPQHF. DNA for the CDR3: TGTGCCAGCAGCGGGACAGGACATAATCAGCCCCAGCATTTT.

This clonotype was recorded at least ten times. The CDR3: CASSLGHFSGNTIYF. CDR3 DNA sequence: TGTGCCAGCAGTCTAGGACATTTCTCTGGAAACACCATATATTTT. The genes are TRBV6-1 and TRBJ1-3; D is perhaps TRBD1 (5 bases). In germline, CDR1 is MNHNS, CDR2 SASEGT. The V and J ends lost 5 bases and 0 bases respectively, with 11 bases between them. This CDR3 has 15 amino acids.

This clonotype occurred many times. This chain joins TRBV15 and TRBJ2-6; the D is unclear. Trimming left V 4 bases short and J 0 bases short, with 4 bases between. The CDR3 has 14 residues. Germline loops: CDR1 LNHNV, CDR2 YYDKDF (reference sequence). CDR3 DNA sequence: TGTGCCACCAGCACCAGCTCTGGGGCCAACGTCCTGACTTTC. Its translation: CATSTSSGANVLTF.

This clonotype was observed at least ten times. CDR3 in DNA: TGTGCCAGCAGTTTAGCGCACTTACGGAACGCCTATGGCTACACCTTC. This sequence encodes CASSLAHLRNAYGYTF. This sequence joins TRBV12-3 or TRBV12-4 and TRBJ1-2; D gene unclear. The CDR3 covers 16 residues. V was clipped by 0 bases and J by 4 bases, with 15 bases between them.

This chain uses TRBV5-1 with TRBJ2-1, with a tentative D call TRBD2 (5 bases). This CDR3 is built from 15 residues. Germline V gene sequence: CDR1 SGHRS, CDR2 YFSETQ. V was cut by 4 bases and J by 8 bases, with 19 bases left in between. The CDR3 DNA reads TGCGCCAGCAGCCCCCCCCGGGGAGCCGACGATGAGCAGTTCTTC. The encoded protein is CASSPPRGADDEQFF.

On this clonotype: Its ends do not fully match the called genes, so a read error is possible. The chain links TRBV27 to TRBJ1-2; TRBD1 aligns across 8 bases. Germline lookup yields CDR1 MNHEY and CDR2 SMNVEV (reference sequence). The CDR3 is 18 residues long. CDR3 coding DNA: TGTGCCAGCAGTTTTTTACCCGGCGGGCAGGGGGCGGGAGATGGCTACGCCTTC. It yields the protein CASSFLPGGQGAGDGYAF.

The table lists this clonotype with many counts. This chain's CDR3 is CASSSGLNYGYTF. In DNA, the CDR3 is TGTGCCAGCAGCTCGGGGCTTAACTATGGCTACACCTTC. The rearrangement links TRBV5-4 to TRBJ1-2; TRBD1 is a possible D gene (5 bases). The CDR3 runs to 13 residues. Trimming pared 3 bases from V and 1 base from J, leaving 7 bases between. Germline V CDR1 and CDR2: SGHNT, YYREEE (reference sequence).

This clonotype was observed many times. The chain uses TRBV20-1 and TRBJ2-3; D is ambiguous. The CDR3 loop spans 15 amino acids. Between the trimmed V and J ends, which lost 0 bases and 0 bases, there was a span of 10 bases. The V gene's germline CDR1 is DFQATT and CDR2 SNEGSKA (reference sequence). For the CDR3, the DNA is TGCAGTGCTAGAGATCCCGGGCGGAGCACAGATACGCAGTATTTT. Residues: CSARDPGRSTDTQYF.

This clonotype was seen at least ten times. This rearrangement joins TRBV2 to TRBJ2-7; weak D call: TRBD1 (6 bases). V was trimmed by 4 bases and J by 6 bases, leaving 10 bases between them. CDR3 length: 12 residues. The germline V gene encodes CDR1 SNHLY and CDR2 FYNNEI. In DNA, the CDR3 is TGTGCCAGCAGTGCGGACAGAGGCGAGCAGTACTTC. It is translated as CASSADRGEQYF.

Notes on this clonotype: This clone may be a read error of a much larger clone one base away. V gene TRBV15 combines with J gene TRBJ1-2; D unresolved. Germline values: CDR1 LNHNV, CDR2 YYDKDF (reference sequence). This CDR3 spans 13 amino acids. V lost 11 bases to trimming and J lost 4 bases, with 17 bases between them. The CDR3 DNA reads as TGTGCCGCGAGCATGTGTAGAGCCTATGGCTACACCTTC. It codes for CAASMCRAYGYTF.

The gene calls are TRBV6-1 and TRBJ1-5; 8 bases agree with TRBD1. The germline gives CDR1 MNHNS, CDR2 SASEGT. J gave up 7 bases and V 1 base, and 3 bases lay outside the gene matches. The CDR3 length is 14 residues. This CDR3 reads CASSEGTGIQPQHF. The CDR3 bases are TGTGCCAGCAGTGAAGGGACAGGGATACAGCCCCAGCATTTT.

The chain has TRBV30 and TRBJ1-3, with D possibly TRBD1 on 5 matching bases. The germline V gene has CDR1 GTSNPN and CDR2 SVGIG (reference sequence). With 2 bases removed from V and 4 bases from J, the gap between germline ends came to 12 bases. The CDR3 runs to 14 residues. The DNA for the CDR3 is TGTGCCTGGAGTAGGCAGGGAATAGGAAACACCATATATTTT. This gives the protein CAWSRQGIGNTIYF.

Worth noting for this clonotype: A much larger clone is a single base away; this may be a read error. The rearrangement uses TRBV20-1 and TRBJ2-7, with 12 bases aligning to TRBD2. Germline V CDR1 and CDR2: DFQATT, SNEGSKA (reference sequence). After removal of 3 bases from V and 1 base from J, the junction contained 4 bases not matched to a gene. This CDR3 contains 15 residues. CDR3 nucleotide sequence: TGCAGTGCTAGCCCTAGCGGGGGGGCGTCCTACGAGCAGTACTTC. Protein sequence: CSASPSGGASYEQYF.

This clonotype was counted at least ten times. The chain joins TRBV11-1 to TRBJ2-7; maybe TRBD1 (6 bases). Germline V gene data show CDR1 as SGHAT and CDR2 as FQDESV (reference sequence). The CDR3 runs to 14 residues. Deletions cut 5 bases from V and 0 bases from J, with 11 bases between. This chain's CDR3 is CASSINRASYEQYF. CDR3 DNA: TGTGCCAGCAGCATCAACAGGGCCTCCTACGAGCAGTACTTC.

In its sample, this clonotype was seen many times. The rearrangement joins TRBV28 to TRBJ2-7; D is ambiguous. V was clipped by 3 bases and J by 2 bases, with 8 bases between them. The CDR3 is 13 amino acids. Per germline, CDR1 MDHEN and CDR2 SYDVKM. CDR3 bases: TGTGCCAGCAGTTTTCCGAACACCTACGAGCAGTACTTC. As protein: CASSFPNTYEQYF.

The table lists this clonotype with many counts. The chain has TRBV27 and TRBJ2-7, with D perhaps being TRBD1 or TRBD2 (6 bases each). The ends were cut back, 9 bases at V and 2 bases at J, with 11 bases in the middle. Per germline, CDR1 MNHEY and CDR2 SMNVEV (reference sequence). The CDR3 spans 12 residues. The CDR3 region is CASAGGPYEQYF. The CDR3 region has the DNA TGTGCCAGTGCCGGGGGCCCCTACGAGCAGTACTTC.